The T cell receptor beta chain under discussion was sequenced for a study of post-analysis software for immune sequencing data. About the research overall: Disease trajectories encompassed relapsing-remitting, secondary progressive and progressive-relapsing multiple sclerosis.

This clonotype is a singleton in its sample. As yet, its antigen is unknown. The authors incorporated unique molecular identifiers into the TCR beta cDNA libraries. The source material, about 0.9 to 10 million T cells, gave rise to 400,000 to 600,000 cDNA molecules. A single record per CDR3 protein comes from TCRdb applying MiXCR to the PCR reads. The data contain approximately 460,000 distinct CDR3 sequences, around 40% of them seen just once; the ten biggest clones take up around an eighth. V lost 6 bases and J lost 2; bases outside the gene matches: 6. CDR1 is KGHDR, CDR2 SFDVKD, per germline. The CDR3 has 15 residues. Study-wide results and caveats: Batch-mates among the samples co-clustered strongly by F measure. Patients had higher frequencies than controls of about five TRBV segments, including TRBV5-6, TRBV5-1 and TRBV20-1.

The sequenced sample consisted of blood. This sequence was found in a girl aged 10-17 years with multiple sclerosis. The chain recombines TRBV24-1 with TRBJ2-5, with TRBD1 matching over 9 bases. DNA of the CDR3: TGTGCCACCAGTATAGGTGGACAGGGGCAAGAGACCCAGTACTTC. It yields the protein CATSIGGQGQETQYF.